These 32 T cell receptor beta chains were all obtained from the same sample, sequenced in a study of shared clonotypes between healthy human individuals. Clones were sequenced by immunoSEQ multiplex PCR, and TCRdb holds only the in-frame ones, with some missing. This sample has 450,000 to 600,000 clones; around 80% occur once, and the top ten carry more than 10%. Sequencing was carried out using PBMCs. The receptors originated from a woman in her forties in good health. Some clones in this sample may be carry-over from other donors' samples.

In DNA form, the CDR3 reads TGCAGCGTTCAGGGTACTGGGGCCAACGTCCTGACTTTC. It encodes CSVQGTGANVLTF. The V call is TRBV29-1, the J call TRBJ2-6, with a tentative D call TRBD1 (5 bases). V gave up 5 bases and J gave up 2 bases, with 7 bases separating them. This CDR3 comprises 13 residues. Germline CDR1 SQVTM, CDR2 ANQGSEA.

The V gene is TRBV5-5, the J gene TRBJ2-7; TRBD2 matches 7 bases. Looked up from germline, CDR1 is SGHKS and CDR2 is YYEKEE (reference sequence). This CDR3 region has 15 residues. Trimming at V came to 0 bases and at J to 1 base, leaving 4 bases not matched to a gene. CDR3 bases: TGTGCCAGCAGCTTGGCAGCGGGAAGATCCTACGAGCAGTACTTC. This gives the protein CASSLAAGRSYEQYF.

The chain couples TRBV2 to TRBJ2-3; D is possibly TRBD2 (5 bases). V gave up 8 bases and J gave up 1 base, with 22 bases separating them. The CDR3 is made up of 17 amino acids. From germline, CDR1 is SNHLY and CDR2 FYNNEI. The CDR3 bases are TGTGCCAGCGGACGTCGGGTCGGAGGCGTTCGCACAGATACGCAGTATTTT. Protein product: CASGRRVGGVRTDTQYF.

This sequence joins TRBV11-1 and TRBJ2-7; D not certain. The CDR3 totals 11 residues. V was shortened by 4 bases and J by 2 bases, with 3 bases between the two germline ends. Germline CDR1 reads SGHAT; CDR2 reads FQDESV (reference sequence). The CDR3 nucleotides are TGTGCCAGCAGCTCTGCCTACGAGCAGTACTTC. This gives the protein CASSSAYEQYF. The full variable domain, its missing parts supplied by reference TRBV11-1 and TRBJ2-7, is EAEVAQSPRYKITEKSQAVAFWCDPISGHATLYWYRQILGQGPELLVQFQDESVVDDSQLPKDRFSAERLKGVDSTLKIQPAELGDSAMYLCASSSAYEQYFGPGTRLTVT.

This clone was seen more than once but under ten times. V usage is TRBV2 and J usage is TRBJ2-5; perhaps TRBD2 as D (6 bases). The CDR3 runs 15 residues. Trimming removed 5 bases from V and 1 base from J, with 14 bases in between. CDR1 is SNHLY, CDR2 FYNNEI, per germline. CDR3 amino acids: CASSPGLSPQETQYF. The CDR3 DNA reads as TGTGCCAGCAGTCCCGGACTATCCCCCCAAGAGACCCAGTACTTC. Full variable domain (missing parts from reference TRBV2 and TRBJ2-5): EPEVTQTPSHQVTQMGQEVILRCVPISNHLYFYWYRQILGQKVEFLVSFYNNEISEKSEIFDDQFSVERPDGSNFTLKIRSTKLEDSAMYFCASSPGLSPQETQYFGPGTRLLVL.

The rearrangement links TRBV6-1 to TRBJ2-7; 7 bases line up with TRBD2. Per germline, CDR1 MNHNS and CDR2 SASEGT. The junction had 4 bases not matched to a gene; V was cut back by 1 base and J by 7 bases. This CDR3 region has 13 residues. CDR3 sequence: CASSEVGGEEQYF. DNA for the CDR3: TGTGCCAGCAGTGAAGTGGGGGGGGAGGAGCAGTACTTC.

V gene TRBV27 combines with J gene TRBJ2-5; D may be TRBD1 or TRBD2 (6 bases each). V was shortened by 4 bases and J by 2 bases, with 14 bases between the two germline ends. CDR3 length equals 15 residues. Germline V gives CDR1 MNHEY, CDR2 SMNVEV (reference sequence). CDR3 amino acids: CASSSSGGRQETQYF. The CDR3 nucleotides are TGTGCCAGCAGTTCCTCCGGGGGCAGGCAAGAGACCCAGTACTTC.

A remark on this clone: A far larger clone is a single base away, which makes a read error likely. It is likely a read error, because the conserved phenylalanine at the end of the CDR3 is missing. This chain connects TRBV7-8 to TRBJ2-7; 8 nucleotides align to TRBD2. The CDR3 runs 13 residues. In germline, CDR1 is SGHVS, CDR2 FQNEAQ. Trimming at V came to 5 bases and at J to 4 bases, leaving 4 bases not matched to a gene. In DNA, the CDR3 is TGTGCCAGCAGCCTACTAGCGGAATACGAGCAGTACCTC. It specifies CASSLLAEYEQYL.

This rearrangement joins TRBV6-5 to TRBJ2-7; 7 bases fit TRBD1. The CDR3 is 15 amino acids. Germline V gives CDR1 MNHEY, CDR2 SVGAGI. Losses at the gene ends were 6 bases for V and 5 bases for J; bases not matched to a gene: 13. CDR3 sequence: CASRPGGRGWDEQYF. The CDR3 DNA reads TGTGCCAGCAGACCCGGCGGCAGGGGGTGGGACGAGCAGTACTTC.

CDR3 region: CASSFSGRADNEQFF. As DNA, the CDR3 is TGTGCCAGCAGCTTTAGCGGGAGGGCCGACAATGAGCAGTTCTTC. This chain uses TRBV11-2 with TRBJ2-1; 11 bases map to TRBD2. Germline assignment: CDR1 SGHAT and CDR2 FQNNGV. V dropped 3 bases and J dropped 5; count of bases not matched to a gene: 3. The CDR3 spans 15 residues.

The chain is built from TRBV6-1 and TRBJ2-1, with D perhaps matching TRBD2 (6 bases). The germline gives CDR1 MNHNS, CDR2 SASEGT. This CDR3 region has 15 residues. Trimming took off 2 bases at V and 6 bases at J, with 14 bases between the two ends. In DNA form, the CDR3 reads TGTGCCAGCAGTGAATCCGGGGGTCGGAGCAATGAGCAGTTCTTC. This codes for CASSESGGRSNEQFF.

The chain employs TRBV7-9 and TRBJ2-5; 8 bases match TRBD1. There are 15 residues in the CDR3. Germline-derived CDR1 and CDR2 are SEHNR and FQNEAQ (reference sequence). With 4 bases clipped from V and 5 bases from J, the junction kept 9 bases outside the gene matches. CDR3 loop: CASSSHWTGNETQYF. DNA of the CDR3: TGTGCCAGCAGCTCCCATTGGACAGGGAATGAGACCCAGTACTTC.

The V gene is TRBV11-1, the J gene TRBJ2-7, with 7 bases fitting TRBD2. The CDR3 covers 17 residues. Trimming at V came to 0 bases and at J to 1 base, leaving 9 bases not matched to a gene. Germline V gives CDR1 SGHAT, CDR2 FQDESV (reference sequence). Written as DNA, the CDR3 is TGTGCCAGCAGCTTAGCGTCGTCTAGCGGCACTTCCTACGAGCAGTACTTC. Translation: CASSLASSSGTSYEQYF.

Comments on this clone: The same CDR3 arises from other DNA sequences in this sample as well. V and J are TRBV5-1 and TRBJ2-7; D is perhaps TRBD1 or TRBD2 (5 bases each). This CDR3 spans 15 amino acids. Germline-derived CDR1 and CDR2 are SGHRS and YFSETQ. The V end lost 0 bases, the J end lost 1 base, and 11 bases lay between the germline ends. In nucleotides, the CDR3 is TGCGCCAGCAGCTTGGGAGGGACCGGATCCTACGAGCAGTACTTC. Its translation: CASSLGGTGSYEQYF.

The rearrangement links TRBV28 to TRBJ1-5, with 9 positions matching TRBD1. Germline values: CDR1 MDHEN, CDR2 SYDVKM. V was pared by 5 bases and J by 2 bases, with 10 bases of the junction left unmatched. CDR3 size: 17 residues. The chain's CDR3 is CASSILNRGQGNQPQHF. The CDR3 DNA is TGTGCCAGCAGTATCTTGAACAGGGGGCAAGGCAATCAGCCCCAGCATTTT. Variable domain in full (rest from reference TRBV28 and TRBJ1-5): DVKVTQSSRYLVKRTGEKVFLECVQDMDHENMFWYRQDPGLGLRLIYFSYDVKMKEKGDIPEGYSVSREKKERFSLILESASTNQTSMYLCASSILNRGQGNQPQHFGDGTRLSIL.

This chain connects TRBV28 to TRBJ1-4, with TRBD1 matching over 9 bases. Germline-derived CDR1 and CDR2 are MDHEN and SYDVKM. V gave up 4 bases and J gave up 8 bases; unmatched junction bases: 11. The CDR3 is 16 residues long. CDR3 in DNA: TGTGCCAGCAGTTCCCCCGCTTGGACAGGGGAGGAAAAACTGTTTTTT. Encoded protein: CASSSPAWTGEEKLFF.

The genes are TRBV18 and TRBJ2-7; the D gene is possibly TRBD2 (6 bases). Trimming removed 3 bases from V and 2 bases from J, with 17 bases in between. This CDR3 has 16 residues. From germline, CDR1 is KGHSH and CDR2 LQKENI. Here the CDR3 reads CASSPPGLTSPYEQYF. In nucleotides, the CDR3 is TGTGCCAGCTCACCCCCGGGACTCACATCCCCCTACGAGCAGTACTTC.

The chain uses TRBV7-2 and TRBJ2-5, with D possibly matching TRBD1 (6 bases). Trimming shortened V by 5 bases and J by 2 bases, and 9 bases separated the two germline ends. The germline gives CDR1 SGHTA, CDR2 FQGNSA. This CDR3 has 13 amino acids. CDR3 amino acids: CASSKGHQETQYF. The CDR3 DNA sequence: TGTGCCAGCAGCAAGGGACATCAAGAGACCCAGTACTTC.

This chain joins TRBV18 and TRBJ2-1; TRBD2 might be the D (6 bases). Trimming cost V 1 base and J 4 bases, with 11 bases left between them. The CDR3 is made up of 15 amino acids. CDR1 KGHSH and CDR2 LQKENI come from the germline V gene. The CDR3 reads CASSPQGGEYNEQFF. In nucleotides, the CDR3 is TGTGCCAGCTCACCACAGGGCGGGGAGTACAATGAGCAGTTCTTC.

A few counts support this clone. The CDR3 region has the DNA TGTGCCAGCAGCGGGGGACAGGGAAACACTGAAGCTTTCTTT. This gives the protein CASSGGQGNTEAFF. The chain carries TRBV9 and TRBJ1-1, with 9 bases fitting TRBD1. V shed 3 bases, J shed 2 bases, and the junction held 2 bases outside the gene matches. This CDR3 is 14 amino acids long. Germline assignment: CDR1 SGDLS and CDR2 YYNGEE.

This clone was picked up a small number of times. Being one base from a much bigger clone, this may be a read error. This rearrangement joins TRBV5-1 to TRBJ2-1; 9 bases are a match to TRBD2. V dropped 2 bases and J dropped 0; count of bases not matched to a gene: 0. The CDR3 contains 15 residues. In germline, CDR1 is SGHRS, CDR2 YFSETQ. CDR3 amino acids: CASSFSGSSYNEQFF. The CDR3 DNA reads TGCGCCAGCAGCTTTAGCGGGAGCTCCTACAATGAGCAGTTCTTC.

The V and J genes are TRBV18 and TRBJ2-1; D assignment may be TRBD1 or TRBD2 (6 bases each). Trimming took 4 bases from V and 8 from J, leaving 12 bases between them. The CDR3 consists of 13 residues. Germline V gives CDR1 KGHSH, CDR2 LQKENI. The CDR3 DNA is TGTGCCAGCTCACAGGGGGGTCAGGATGAGCAGTTCTTC. This encodes CASSQGGQDEQFF.

J is TRBJ2-2 and V is TRBV5-1; 7 positions agree with TRBD2. The CDR3 spans 16 residues. V shed 4 bases and J 2 bases; nucleotides not matched to a gene: 8. Germline values: CDR1 SGHRS, CDR2 YFSETQ. CDR3 region: CASSPAGLGNTGELFF. In nucleotides, the CDR3 is TGCGCCAGCAGCCCCGCCGGACTAGGAAACACCGGGGAGCTGTTTTTT.

The chain couples TRBV7-2 to TRBJ1-2; D gene uncertain. The CDR3 is 14 residues long. CDR1 is SGHTA, CDR2 FQGNSA, per germline. V gave up 5 bases and J gave up 8 bases, with 18 bases separating them. Written as DNA, the CDR3 is TGTGCCAGCAGCGGTCTTCTAAGGGTTGGCGGCTACACCTTC. Protein product: CASSGLLRVGGYTF. Complete variable domain (other parts from reference TRBV7-2 and TRBJ1-2): GAGVSQSPSNKVTEKGKDVELRCDPISGHTALYWYRQSLGQGLEFLIYFQGNSAPDKSGLPSDRFSAERTGGSVSTLTIQRTQQEDSAVYLCASSGLLRVGGYTFGSGTRLTVV.

The rearrangement links TRBV4-2 to TRBJ2-2; the D gene is possibly TRBD1 (6 bases). Trimming stripped 0 bases from V and 9 bases from J, with 14 bases between. This CDR3 region has 15 residues. The germline V gene has CDR1 LGHNA and CDR2 YNFKEQ. CDR3 DNA sequence: TGTGCCAGCAGCCAAGACGGCACAGGGCGCTGGGAGCTGTTTTTT. Protein: CASSQDGTGRWELFF.

The chain carries TRBV28 and TRBJ2-1, with TRBD2 matching over 11 bases. CDR3 size: 16 residues. CDR1 MDHEN and CDR2 SYDVKM come from the germline V gene. Trimming took 2 bases from V and 7 from J; bases not matched to a gene: 7. The CDR3 is CASSLTSGSSLNEQFF. The DNA for the CDR3 is TGTGCCAGCAGTTTAACTAGCGGGAGTTCATTGAATGAGCAGTTCTTC.

In nucleotides, the CDR3 is TGCGCCAGCAGCTATGACAGCCAAGAGACCCAGTACTTC. It yields the protein CASSYDSQETQYF. The J gene is TRBJ2-5, the V gene TRBV5-1; TRBD1 is a possible D gene (5 bases). The germline V gene has CDR1 SGHRS and CDR2 YFSETQ. The CDR3 is made up of 13 amino acids. The V end was cut by 3 bases, the J end by 1 base, with 7 bases between.

V usage is TRBV7-2 and J usage is TRBJ2-7, with 10 bases lining up with TRBD1. Per germline, CDR1 SGHTA and CDR2 FQGNSA. This CDR3 region has 14 residues. Trimming at V came to 3 bases and at J to 2 bases, leaving 1 base not matched to a gene. CDR3 nucleotide sequence: TGTGCCAGCAGCTTCGACAGGGGGCCCTACGAGCAGTACTTC. Protein sequence: CASSFDRGPYEQYF.

The chain combines TRBV15 with TRBJ2-7, with 7 bases identical to TRBD2. Trimming removed 9 bases from V and 1 base from J; junction bases left unmatched: 12. The germline V gene encodes CDR1 LNHNV and CDR2 YYDKDF (reference sequence). The CDR3 is 15 residues long. CDR3 nucleotide sequence: TGTGCCACTACTCCTTGGGCGGGAGTGTCCTACGAGCAGTACTTC. This gives the protein CATTPWAGVSYEQYF.

The chain links TRBV28 to TRBJ1-1, with D perhaps TRBD1 (6 bases). Germline values: CDR1 MDHEN, CDR2 SYDVKM. CDR3 length equals 15 residues. Trimming stripped 6 bases from V and 4 bases from J, with 18 bases between. The CDR3 protein is CASSDLGGASTEAFF. The DNA of the CDR3 is TGTGCCAGCAGCGATCTAGGGGGAGCGAGCACTGAAGCTTTCTTT.

This chain connects TRBV5-1 to TRBJ2-7; 10 bases fit TRBD2. The CDR3 extends over 14 amino acids. V shed 4 bases, J shed 0 bases, and the junction held 1 base outside the gene matches. Germline loops: CDR1 SGHRS, CDR2 YFSETQ. The CDR3 DNA follows: TGCGCCAGCAGCGCTAGCGGGAGCTCCTACGAGCAGTACTTC. It is translated as CASSASGSSYEQYF.

The chain is built from TRBV9 and TRBJ1-1; the D gene is possibly TRBD1 (6 bases). V was clipped by 0 bases and J by 4 bases, with 13 bases between them. This CDR3 is 15 amino acids long. Germline-derived CDR1 and CDR2 are SGDLS and YYNGEE. The CDR3 DNA follows: TGTGCCAGCAGCGTAGATGGGGGGCAGGGCACTGAAGCTTTCTTT. Translation gives CASSVDGGQGTEAFF.